The entry below describes one T cell receptor (beta chain). The sample comes from a study of cytomegalovirus exposure and HLA in healthy donors. With 60 Vbeta and 13 Jbeta primers, the PCR was carried out. The assay was immunoSEQ multiplex PCR, and TCRdb's table has in-frame clones only and misses some. The sample carries about 160,000 clones, 80% to 90% recorded once. From germline, CDR1 is ENHRY and CDR2 SYGVKD. The CDR3 loop spans 16 amino acids. Losses at the gene ends were 3 bases for V and 2 bases for J; bases not matched to a gene: 3. This clonotype was obtained from a man in his late teens or twenties in good health and CMV-seronegative. Sequencing input: PBMCs. The rearrangement links TRBV10-3 to TRBJ1-4; 10 nucleotides align to TRBD1. The DNA for the CDR3 is TGTGCCATCAGTGAAGGGACAGGGGCCACTAATGAAAAACTGTTTTTT. Translated: CAISEGTGATNEKLFF.